This T cell receptor (beta chain) derives from a study of response to subunit inactivated influenza vaccine. Overall study results and limits: There was a suggestion from the authors that each seasonal influenza vaccination recruits few new T cells.

Each CDR3 protein is one row after TCRdb ran MiXCR on the RT-PCR reads. The sample carries about 570,000 distinct CDR3 sequences, 11% recorded once. From germline, CDR1 is MNHEY and CDR2 SVGEGT. Trimming removed 5 bases at V and 9 bases at J, with 11 bases between. The CDR3 has 12 residues. A remark on this clonotype: Its antigen is as yet unknown.

This sample also appeared in a second study, on T cells expressing NK-cell markers. That source notes: UMIs were included in TCR beta cDNA generated by 5'RACE template switching.

The chain carries TRBV6-2 or TRBV6-3 and TRBJ2-1, with D possibly TRBD1 on 6 matching bases. This TCR was sampled from a man over 45 who received an inactivated influenza vaccine. Specimen: PBMCs from blood, collected on the day of vaccination. The CDR3 DNA reads TGTGCCAGCAGTAAAGGACAGTCTGAGCAGTTCTTC. This encodes CASSKGQSEQFF.